Each of the 10 T cell receptor beta chains below was sequenced from the same sample in a study of OX40 agonist ivuxolimab in advanced cancers. TCRdb keeps only in-frame clones here, not all; method: immunoSEQ multiplex PCR. The repertoire consists of 35,000 to 40,000 clones, with around 80% occurring once and the leading ten covering roughly 2%. The sequencing here drew on CD4+ or CD8+ T cells sorted from blood, taken in a trial of the OX40 agonist ivuxolimab. The receptors originated from an adult with an advanced solid tumor such as melanoma, head and neck, liver or kidney cancer.

This clone was recorded only once. The chain is built from TRBV5-4 and TRBJ2-7; 8 bases match TRBD2. The CDR3 extends over 15 amino acids. The ends lost 4 bases at V and 4 bases at J; junction bases unmatched: 10. Germline V CDR1 and CDR2: SGHNT, YYREEE (reference sequence). CDR3 sequence (DNA): TGTGCCAGCAGCCGCCACGGGACTAGTATGTACGAGCAGTACTTC. This sequence encodes CASSRHGTSMYEQYF.

V is TRBV13 and J is TRBJ2-1, with D perhaps TRBD1 or TRBD2 (5 bases each). The ends were cut back, 5 bases at V and 0 bases at J, with 14 bases in the middle. CDR3 size: 16 residues. The germline V gene has CDR1 PRHDT and CDR2 FYEKMQ (reference sequence). CDR3 region: CASSLGDVSSYNEQFF. CDR3 DNA: TGTGCCAGCAGCCTTGGGGACGTTAGCTCCTACAATGAGCAGTTCTTC.

The chain uses TRBV19 and TRBJ1-2; 8 bases line up with TRBD1. CDR3 length: 15 amino acids. V was pared by 6 bases and J by 2 bases, with 8 bases of the junction left unmatched. Germline-derived CDR1 and CDR2 are LNHDA and SQIVND (reference sequence). CDR3 amino acids: CASSRGRDRNYGYTF. As DNA, the CDR3 is TGTGCCAGTAGCCGAGGCCGGGACAGGAACTATGGCTACACCTTC.

The V gene is TRBV6-1, the J gene TRBJ1-5, with D uncertain. V was trimmed by 8 bases and J by 4 bases, leaving 12 bases between them. The germline CDR1 and CDR2 sequences are MNHNS and SASEGT. This CDR3 spans 13 amino acids. CDR3 bases: TGTGCCAGCGGGGTAGGTGGTAATCAGCCCCAGCATTTT. Its protein is CASGVGGNQPQHF.

This clone was counted between two and nine times. The CDR3 sequence: CAISPTGAYGYTF. For the CDR3, the DNA is TGTGCCATCAGTCCGACAGGGGCTTATGGCTACACCTTC. The chain recombines TRBV10-3 with TRBJ1-2, with 8 bases that match TRBD1. The CDR3 spans 13 residues. The germline gives CDR1 ENHRY, CDR2 SYGVKD. J gave up 5 bases and V 5 bases, and 4 bases lay outside the gene matches.

The chain carries TRBV6-1 and TRBJ2-5, with 9 nucleotides matching TRBD2. V trimming: 8 bases; J trimming: 0 bases; junction bases outside the gene matches: 7. Per germline, CDR1 MNHNS and CDR2 SASEGT. The CDR3 runs to 15 residues. The CDR3 sequence: CASLYLAGYQETQYF. CDR3 bases: TGTGCCAGCCTATATCTAGCGGGGTACCAAGAGACCCAGTACTTC.

This chain uses TRBV6-5 with TRBJ2-1; 11 nucleotides match TRBD2. The CDR3 is made up of 14 amino acids. J was trimmed by 7 bases and V by 6 bases; bases with no gene match: 5. CDR1 is MNHEY, CDR2 SVGAGI, per germline. This chain's CDR3 is CASRLAGEGNEQFF. CDR3 nucleotide sequence: TGTGCCAGCAGACTAGCGGGAGAGGGGAATGAGCAGTTCTTC.

The chain recombines TRBV30 with TRBJ2-7; possible D gene TRBD2, 5 bases. The CDR3 loop spans 13 amino acids. V lost 3 bases and J lost 0, with 9 bases in between. The germline V gene has CDR1 GTSNPN and CDR2 SVGIG (reference sequence). The CDR3 nucleotides are TGTGCCTGGAGCCTGAGGGACTCCTACGAGCAGTACTTC. Translation: CAWSLRDSYEQYF. The whole variable domain, remainder taken from reference TRBV30 and TRBJ2-7, is SQTIHQWPATLVQPVGSPLSLECTVEGTSNPNLYWYRQAAGRGLQLLFYSVGIGQISSEVPQNLSASRPQDRQFILSSKKLLLSDSGFYLCAWSLRDSYEQYFGPGTRLTVT.

The chain uses TRBV5-8 and TRBJ1-2; D uncertain. The germline CDR1 and CDR2 sequences are SGHTS and YDEGEE. Trimming pared 3 bases from V and 1 base from J, leaving 16 bases between. This CDR3 contains 16 residues. The CDR3 reads CASSYPKRHINYGYTF. CDR3 DNA sequence: TGTGCCAGCAGCTACCCCAAAAGACACATTAACTATGGCTACACCTTC.

The count of this clone is one. The chain uses TRBV29-1 and TRBJ1-1; 10 nucleotides line up with TRBD1. V lost 7 bases, J lost 5 bases, and 7 bases stayed unmatched. The CDR3 contains 13 residues. Germline lookup yields CDR1 SQVTM and CDR2 ANQGSEA. In DNA form, the CDR3 reads TGCAGCGGGAAGACAGGGGGCAGGACTGAAGCTTTCTTT. Protein product: CSGKTGGRTEAFF.